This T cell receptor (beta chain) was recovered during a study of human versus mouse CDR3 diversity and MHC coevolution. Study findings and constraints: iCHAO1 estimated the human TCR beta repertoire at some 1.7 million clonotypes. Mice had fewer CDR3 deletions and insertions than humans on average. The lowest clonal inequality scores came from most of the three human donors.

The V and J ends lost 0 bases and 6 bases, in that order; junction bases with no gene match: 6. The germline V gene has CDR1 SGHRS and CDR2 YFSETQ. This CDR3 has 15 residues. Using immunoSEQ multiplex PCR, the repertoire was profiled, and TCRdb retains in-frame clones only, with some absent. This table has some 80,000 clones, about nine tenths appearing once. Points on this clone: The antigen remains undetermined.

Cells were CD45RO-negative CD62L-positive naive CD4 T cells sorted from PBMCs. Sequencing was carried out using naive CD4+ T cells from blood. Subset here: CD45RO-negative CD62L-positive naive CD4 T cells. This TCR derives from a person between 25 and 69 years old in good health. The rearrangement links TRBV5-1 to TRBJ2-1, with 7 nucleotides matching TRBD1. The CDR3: CASSLEPGQRNEQFF. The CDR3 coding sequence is TGCGCCAGCAGCTTGGAGCCGGGACAGCGCAATGAGCAGTTCTTC.